This paragraph covers one T cell receptor (beta chain) sequence. As yet, its antigen is unknown. The data were taken from a study of Tregs in tolerant kidney transplant recipients. Study-wide background: Recipients received nonmyeloablative bone marrow transplants from related graft donors, with transient mixed chimerism. Findings and limits, study-wide: Tolerant patients' donor-specific Tregs expanded beyond overall Tregs, suggesting antigen-driven growth. Biological reproducibility was not directly addressed in this study. The most relevant donor-specific Treg TCRbeta repertoire apparently came from expansion with activated donor B cells.

After 6 days with irradiated graft donor PBMCs, CFSE-labeled recipient PBMCs were FACS-sorted. The method was immunoSEQ multiplex PCR; TCRdb's version includes in-frame clones alone and lacks a portion of them. The sample records about 15,000 clones, 45% to 55% being singletons. CDR1 is SEHNR and CDR2 is FQNEAQ in the germline V gene (reference sequence). Trimming cost V 6 bases and J 10 bases; bases outside gene matches: 5. The CDR3 sequence is 13 residues long. The specimen was CD4+ T cells from blood cultured with allogeneic cells, collected before the transplant. The TCR comes from a human patient who received a combined kidney and bone marrow transplant. The rearrangement joins TRBV7-9 to TRBJ1-6, with TRBD1 matching over 8 bases. CDR3 loop: CASSWTGSSPLHF. The DNA for the CDR3 is TGTGCCAGCAGTTGGACAGGGAGCTCACCCCTCCACTTT.